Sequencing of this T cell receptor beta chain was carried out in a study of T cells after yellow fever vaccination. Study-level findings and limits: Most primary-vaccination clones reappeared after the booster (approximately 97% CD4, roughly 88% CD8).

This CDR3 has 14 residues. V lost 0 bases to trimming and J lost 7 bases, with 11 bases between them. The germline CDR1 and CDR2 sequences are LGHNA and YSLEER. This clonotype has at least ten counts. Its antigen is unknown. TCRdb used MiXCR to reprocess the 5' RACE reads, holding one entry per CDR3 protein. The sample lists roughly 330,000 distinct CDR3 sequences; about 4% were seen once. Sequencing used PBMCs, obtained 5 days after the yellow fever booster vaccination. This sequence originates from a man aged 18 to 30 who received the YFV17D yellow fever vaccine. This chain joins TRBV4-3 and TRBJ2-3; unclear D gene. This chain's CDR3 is CASSQERFSYTQYF. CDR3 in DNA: TGCGCCAGCAGCCAAGAAAGATTCTCATATACGCAGTATTTT.